A single sample is the source of the 27 T cell receptor beta chains below, sequenced in a study of cytomegalovirus exposure and HLA in healthy donors. The PCR employed 60 Vbeta primers together with 13 Jbeta primers. This table comes from immunoSEQ multiplex PCR, and its TCRdb copy is limited to in-frame clones, with some not included. Of 99,000 or so clones detected, about four fifths appear once; the ten largest clones hold under 4.5%. The sequenced sample consisted of PBMCs. These receptors were obtained from a female donor in good health and CMV-seropositive.

The chain is built from TRBV7-9 and TRBJ2-3; D may be TRBD1 (5 bases). This CDR3 region has 14 residues. Per germline, CDR1 SEHNR and CDR2 FQNEAQ (reference sequence). V gave up 1 base and J gave up 1 base, with 6 bases separating them. The CDR3 loop reads CASSLVTGTDTQYF. The CDR3 DNA reads as TGTGCCAGCAGCTTAGTGACAGGCACAGATACGCAGTATTTT.

The V call is TRBV5-4, the J call TRBJ1-4; the D is unclear. CDR1 is SGHNT and CDR2 is YYREEE in the germline V gene (reference sequence). CDR3 length: 14 residues. Trimming removed 0 bases from V and 5 bases from J, with 8 bases in between. The CDR3 spells CASSLVGINEKLFF. The CDR3 region has the DNA TGTGCCAGCAGCTTGGTCGGGATAAATGAAAAACTGTTTTTT.

The chain combines TRBV5-4 with TRBJ1-2; D gene uncertain. CDR1 and CDR2 (germline): SGHNT, YYREEE (reference sequence). The CDR3 sequence is 12 residues long. The V end was cut by 0 bases, the J end by 4 bases, with 4 bases between. CDR3: CASSLDSYGYTF. DNA of the CDR3: TGTGCCAGCAGCTTGGACAGCTATGGCTACACCTTC. The variable domain in full, with the rest retrieved from reference TRBV5-4 and TRBJ1-2, is ETGVTQSPTHLIKTRGQQVTLRCSSQSGHNTVSWYQQALGQGPQFIFQYYREEENGRGNFPPRFSGLQFPNYSSELNVNALELDDSALYLCASSLDSYGYTFGSGTRLTVV.

This chain joins TRBV28 and TRBJ2-1, with D possibly being TRBD2 (6 bases). The CDR3 extends over 17 amino acids. Germline assignment: CDR1 MDHEN and CDR2 SYDVKM. V was pared by 7 bases and J by 0 bases, with 19 bases between. CDR3: CASTPSGIGSSYNEQFF. The CDR3 DNA reads TGTGCCAGCACCCCCTCGGGTATCGGGAGCTCCTACAATGAGCAGTTCTTC.

The V gene is TRBV6-5, the J gene TRBJ2-7; 8 nucleotides agree with TRBD2. This CDR3 is built from 14 residues. CDR1 and CDR2 from the germline V gene are MNHEY and SVGAGI. The V and J ends lost 2 bases and 2 bases, in that order; junction bases with no gene match: 2. The CDR3 sequence: CASSYEAGAYEQYF. CDR3 DNA: TGTGCCAGCAGTTACGAAGCGGGGGCCTACGAGCAGTACTTC.

The chain joins TRBV5-5 to TRBJ2-3, with D maybe TRBD1 (5 bases). The V end lost 0 bases, the J end lost 0 bases, and 14 bases lay between the germline ends. Per the germline V gene, CDR1 is SGHKS and CDR2 is YYEKEE (reference sequence). CDR3 length: 17 residues. The CDR3 loop is CASSLEGVVTSTDTQYF. CDR3 DNA sequence: TGTGCCAGCAGCTTGGAAGGGGTGGTAACTAGCACAGATACGCAGTATTTT.

This chain joins TRBV21-1 and TRBJ2-7; the table gives TRBD2 as D, unverified against the DNA. TRBV21-1 is shown as a pseudogene. CDR3 length: 18 amino acids. The CDR3 region is CASTQPNTHSREPYEQYF. CDR3 DNA: TGTGCCAGCACCCAGCCCAACACCCATTCCCGGGAACCCTACGAGCAGTACTTC.

This chain uses TRBV6-5 with TRBJ1-1; no firm D call. This CDR3 is built from 14 residues. Germline V gene sequence: CDR1 MNHEY, CDR2 SVGAGI. V dropped 2 bases and J dropped 1 base, with 8 bases sitting between them. The CDR3 loop is CASSYGGRNTEAFF. CDR3 sequence (DNA): TGTGCCAGCAGTTACGGAGGGAGGAACACTGAAGCTTTCTTT.

J is TRBJ2-2 and V is TRBV5-1; TRBD2 is a possible D gene (5 bases). The germline V gene has CDR1 SGHRS and CDR2 YFSETQ. The CDR3 is 14 amino acids. Between the trimmed V and J ends, which lost 5 bases and 3 bases, there was a span of 11 bases. The CDR3 region has the DNA TGCGCCAGCAGGAGGGAGAGGGACACCGGGGAGCTGTTTTTT. Translating it yields CASRRERDTGELFF.

The rearrangement links TRBV6-5 to TRBJ2-1; TRBD1 aligns across 10 bases. The CDR3 loop spans 15 amino acids. The germline gives CDR1 MNHEY, CDR2 SVGAGI. The ends lost 4 bases at V and 2 bases at J; junction bases unmatched: 2. The CDR3 reads CASSFGQGAYNEQFF. Here the CDR3 DNA reads TGTGCCAGCAGTTTTGGACAGGGGGCCTACAATGAGCAGTTCTTC.

The V and J genes are TRBV19 and TRBJ1-6, with 8 bases matching TRBD1. The CDR3 runs to 16 residues. J lost 6 bases, V lost 7 bases, and 11 bases had no gene match. The germline V gene has CDR1 LNHDA and CDR2 SQIVND (reference sequence). CDR3 nucleotides: TGTGCCAGTACCGCCTTTGGGGGACAGGTTAATTCACCCCTCCACTTT. Protein product: CASTAFGGQVNSPLHF.

The genes are TRBV2 and TRBJ1-2, with TRBD1 identical over 11 bases. CDR1 and CDR2 from the germline V gene are SNHLY and FYNNEI. There are 11 residues in the CDR3. With V trimmed by 9 bases and J by 7 bases, 1 base remained unmatched. CDR3 coding DNA: TGTGCCAGAGGGACAGGGGGTGGCTACACCTTC. Protein sequence: CARGTGGGYTF.

This chain uses TRBV7-2 with TRBJ2-1; D might be TRBD2 (6 bases). The CDR3 spans 15 residues. CDR1 and CDR2 from the germline V gene are SGHTA and FQGNSA. Trimming removed 6 bases at V and 0 bases at J, with 12 bases between. This CDR3 reads CASRGGASSYNEQFF. The CDR3, as DNA: TGTGCCAGCAGGGGCGGGGCAAGCTCCTACAATGAGCAGTTCTTC.

The V call is TRBV5-1, the J call TRBJ2-5, with a tentative D call TRBD1 (5 bases). The CDR3 has 16 amino acids. V gave up 0 bases and J gave up 1 base, with 13 bases separating them. In germline, CDR1 is SGHRS, CDR2 YFSETQ. As DNA, the CDR3 is TGCGCCAGCAGCTTGGTAGGGGTACTTTTCCAAGAGACCCAGTACTTC. Translation: CASSLVGVLFQETQYF.

The V and J genes are TRBV4-1 and TRBJ1-5; possibly TRBD1 for D (5 bases). Trimming shortened V by 2 bases and J by 3 bases, and 8 bases separated the two germline ends. This CDR3 is built from 14 residues. CDR1 MGHRA and CDR2 YSYEKL come from the germline V gene. CDR3 residues: CASSQLGLNQPQHF. CDR3 DNA sequence: TGCGCCAGCAGCCAACTGGGACTCAATCAGCCCCAGCATTTT.

V usage is TRBV25-1 and J usage is TRBJ2-5; D possibly corresponds to TRBD1 (5 bases). Germline-derived CDR1 and CDR2 are MGHDK and SYGVNS. This CDR3 is built from 14 residues. Between the trimmed V and J ends, which lost 6 bases and 0 bases, there was a span of 11 bases. The CDR3 nucleotides read TGTGCCAGCAGACCAGACAGCTACCAAGAGACCCAGTACTTC. As protein: CASRPDSYQETQYF.

On this clone itself: This CDR3 fails to terminate in the conserved phenylalanine or tryptophan, so it likely reflects a read error. Because the CDR3's place on the DNA is in doubt, the DNA is left out and the CDR3 is given as listed by TCRdb. The gene calls are TRBV6-1 and TRBJ2-7; the tabulated D call, TRBD1, remains unverified against the DNA. Germline CDR1 reads MNHNS; CDR2 reads SASEGT. The CDR3 contains 12 residues when both ends are counted. The chain's CDR3 is CASSEEGWTGWL.

The rearrangement links TRBV15 to TRBJ2-3; 11 positions match TRBD2. The V segment lost 3 bases and the J segment 4 bases; nucleotides outside the gene matches: 6. The CDR3 is 16 amino acids. Per the germline V gene, CDR1 is LNHNV and CDR2 is YYDKDF (reference sequence). The CDR3 here is CATSSLAGGLADTQYF. As DNA, the CDR3 is TGTGCCACCAGCAGTTTAGCGGGGGGGCTGGCAGATACGCAGTATTTT. The whole variable domain, remainder taken from reference TRBV15 and TRBJ2-3, is DAMVIQNPRYQVTQFGKPVTLSCSQTLNHNVMYWYQQKSSQAPKLLFHYYDKDFNNEADTPDNFQSRRPNTSFCFLDIRSPGLGDTAMYLCATSSLAGGLADTQYFGPGTRLTVL.

This clone came up once. The chain has TRBV4-1 and TRBJ2-1, with TRBD2 matching 8 bases. CDR1 MGHRA and CDR2 YSYEKL come from the germline V gene. The CDR3 length is 16 residues. Trimming at V came to 0 bases and at J to 0 bases, leaving 1 base not matched to a gene. This CDR3 reads CASSQEAGGSYNEQFF. CDR3 bases: TGCGCCAGCAGCCAAGAGGCGGGGGGCTCCTACAATGAGCAGTTCTTC.

The chain joins TRBV19 to TRBJ1-5; the D is unclear. The CDR3 is made up of 14 amino acids. Trimming took off 5 bases at V and 4 bases at J, with 12 bases between the two ends. CDR1 LNHDA and CDR2 SQIVND come from the germline V gene (reference sequence). The CDR3 region has the DNA TGTGCCAGTAGTCATTTTCAGATTAATCAGCCCCAGCATTTT. Translation gives CASSHFQINQPQHF.

This sequence joins TRBV19 and TRBJ1-5; D might be TRBD1 (5 bases). Germline CDR1 LNHDA, CDR2 SQIVND (reference sequence). This CDR3 is built from 15 residues. The V gene lost 1 base and the J gene lost 5 bases, with 12 bases spanning the gap. CDR3 nucleotide sequence: TGTGCCAGTAGTATAGGCCAGGGTTTGGATCAGCCCCAGCATTTT. This gives the protein CASSIGQGLDQPQHF. Complete variable domain (other parts from reference TRBV19 and TRBJ1-5): DGGITQSPKYLFRKEGQNVTLSCEQNLNHDAMYWYRQDPGQGLRLIYYSQIVNDFQKGDIAEGYSVSREKKESFPLTVTSAQKNPTAFYLCASSIGQGLDQPQHFGDGTRLSIL.

The chain employs TRBV7-2 and TRBJ1-4, with D hard to call. Trimming took off 3 bases at V and 5 bases at J, with 10 bases between the two ends. The V gene's germline CDR1 is SGHTA and CDR2 FQGNSA. CDR3 length equals 14 residues. This CDR3 reads CASSFITENEKLFF. The CDR3 nucleotides read TGTGCCAGCAGCTTTATAACAGAAAATGAAAAACTGTTTTTT. Based on the CDR3 plus reference TRBV7-2 and TRBJ1-4, the full variable domain is GAGVSQSPSNKVTEKGKDVELRCDPISGHTALYWYRQSLGQGLEFLIYFQGNSAPDKSGLPSDRFSAERTGGSVSTLTIQRTQQEDSAVYLCASSFITENEKLFFGSGTQLSVL.

The chain has TRBV7-9 and TRBJ2-7; TRBD1 aligns across 9 bases. Germline assignment: CDR1 SEHNR and CDR2 FQNEAQ (reference sequence). The CDR3 loop spans 15 amino acids. V was pared by 5 bases and J by 2 bases, with 7 bases of the junction left unmatched. CDR3 sequence (DNA): TGTGCCAGCAGCCGGAGGACAGGGGACCCCTACGAGCAGTACTTC. Amino acid sequence: CASSRRTGDPYEQYF.

The table lists this clone with a few counts. The chain carries TRBV14 and TRBJ1-2; D is ambiguous. Germline CDR1 is SGHDN and CDR2 is FVKESK. Trimming cost V 4 bases and J 2 bases, with 11 bases left between them. The CDR3 loop spans 14 amino acids. DNA of the CDR3: TGTGCCAGCAGCCCACCGGGAAGAAACTATGGCTACACCTTC. It encodes CASSPPGRNYGYTF.

V is TRBV19 and J is TRBJ1-2; D remains ambiguous. The CDR3 length is 12 residues. Germline V gene sequence: CDR1 LNHDA, CDR2 SQIVND (reference sequence). The ends were cut back, 7 bases at V and 8 bases at J, with 14 bases in the middle. The CDR3 nucleotides read TGTGCCAGTACTATCGGCGGGGAGGGCTACACCTTC. Protein product: CASTIGGEGYTF.

Only one count was recorded for this clone. The chain employs TRBV7-9 and TRBJ2-1; possible D gene TRBD2, 7 bases. The germline V and J ends were trimmed by 3 bases and 4 bases, with 16 bases remaining between them. CDR1 and CDR2 from the germline V gene are SEHNR and FQNEAQ (reference sequence). This CDR3 has 16 residues. DNA for the CDR3: TGTGCCAGCAGCTTCCAAGGGGGGGGGTCTTACAATGAGCAGTTCTTC. Residues: CASSFQGGGSYNEQFF.

The V call is TRBV6-5, the J call TRBJ1-5; D perhaps matches TRBD1 (5 bases). This CDR3 has 11 amino acids. The germline V gene has CDR1 MNHEY and CDR2 SVGAGI. Trimming cost V 8 bases and J 7 bases, with 9 bases left between them. The CDR3 sequence is CASGRGQPQHF. In nucleotides, the CDR3 is TGTGCCAGCGGACGGGGGCAGCCCCAGCATTTT.